The sequence of this TCR beta chain was determined in a study of cytomegalovirus exposure and HLA in healthy donors. In the study overall: Most donors, roughly 77% of a few hundred genotyped, fell in the Caucasian-associated ancestry cluster. Whole-study results and caveats: Information on immune exposure was restricted to one variable (CMV serostatus).

The CDR3 loop spans 14 amino acids. Between the trimmed V and J ends, which lost 1 base and 4 bases, there was a span of 11 bases. Germline V lookup: CDR1 MGHRA, CDR2 YSYEKL. PCR involved 60 Vbeta and 13 Jbeta primers. The table came from immunoSEQ multiplex PCR; TCRdb's copy has only in-frame clones and leaves some out. There are 150,000 or so clones in the sample; roughly 80% occur only once, and about 13% lies in the top ten. Turning to this clone: What it binds is unknown. Other DNA sequences in the sample encode the same CDR3.

The origin of this receptor is a man aged 25 to 40 in good health and CMV-seropositive. The chain is built from TRBV4-1 and TRBJ2-7, with D possibly matching TRBD2 (6 bases). What was sequenced was PBMCs. The chain's CDR3 is CASSQVASAYEQYF. The CDR3 region has the DNA TGCGCCAGCAGCCAAGTTGCTAGCGCTTACGAGCAGTACTTC.